This T cell receptor (beta chain) came from a study of T cells after yellow fever vaccination. The ends lost 6 bases at V and 6 bases at J; junction bases unmatched: 7. Germline CDR1 SEHNR, CDR2 FQNEAQ (reference sequence). The CDR3 consists of 13 residues. Study-wide findings and caveats: Detected again after the booster were most primary-vaccination clones, at 95% to 98% CD4 and 88% CD8.

TCRdb fed the 5' RACE reads into MiXCR, producing one record per CDR3 protein. In the table there are a few hundred thousand distinct CDR3 sequences, around 17% of which are singletons. To note about this clonotype: The antigen is undetermined.

Source: PBMCs, taken 5 days after the first yellow fever vaccination. This clonotype originated in a man younger than 35 who received the YFV17D yellow fever vaccine. The rearrangement links TRBV7-9 to TRBJ1-1; 7 positions match TRBD1. Here the CDR3 reads CASRPRGISEAFF. The CDR3 DNA follows: TGTGCCAGCAGACCCAGGGGGATTTCTGAAGCTTTCTTT.